A single sample gave rise to the 7 T cell receptor beta chains below, sequenced in a study of regulatory T cells in long-lasting Graves disease. In building TCR beta libraries, iRepertoire HTBI primers were used together with Arm-PCR of CDR3 regions. TCRdb ran MiXCR on the multiplex PCR reads and lists one entry per CDR3 protein. The data contain about 380,000 distinct CDR3 sequences, roughly 15% of them singletons. The time point: newly diagnosed GD, antithyroid drugs for less than 3 months. Extracted RNA from PBMCs served as the source of the TCR library. The material sequenced was peripheral blood mononuclear cells (PBMCs), taken at new diagnosis, from a patient treated with antithyroid drugs. These receptors all come from a female donor with Graves disease.

This clonotype was observed at least ten times. The chain combines TRBV12-3 or TRBV12-4 with TRBJ1-5; 7 bases fit TRBD1. CDR3 length: 17 amino acids. The V segment lost 3 bases and the J segment 0 bases; nucleotides outside the gene matches: 8. The CDR3 DNA reads as TGTGCCAGCAGTTTTCGGGGACAGCCGAATAGCAATCAGCCCCAGCATTTT. This codes for CASSFRGQPNSNQPQHF.

The sample holds many counts of this clonotype. The chain has TRBV15 and TRBJ2-1; the D is unclear. Germline V lookup: CDR1 LNHNV, CDR2 YYDKDF (reference sequence). Deletions cut 0 bases from V and 9 bases from J, with 15 bases between. The CDR3 consists of 15 residues. CDR3 amino acids: CATSRDPSVGVEQFF. The CDR3 DNA reads TGTGCCACCAGCAGAGACCCCTCAGTTGGAGTTGAGCAGTTCTTC.

The chain links TRBV18 to TRBJ2-3; perhaps TRBD1 as D (6 bases). Germline V gene lookup returns CDR1 KGHSH and CDR2 LQKENI. There are 14 residues in the CDR3. V lost 3 bases to trimming and J lost 6 bases, with 13 bases between them. The DNA of the CDR3 is TGTGCCAGCTCACCCGTGACAGGAGAGGATACGCAGTATTTT. This gives the protein CASSPVTGEDTQYF.

The chain has TRBV7-2 and TRBJ1-5, with 8 bases aligning to TRBD1. Trimming took 8 bases from V and 4 from J; bases not matched to a gene: 16. Germline assignment: CDR1 SGHTA and CDR2 FQGNSA. The CDR3 consists of 17 residues. As DNA, the CDR3 is TGTGCCAGCTCACCACCGGGCGGGACAGGTGCAAATCAGCCCCAGCATTTT. The encoded protein is CASSPPGGTGANQPQHF.

The rearrangement links TRBV18 to TRBJ2-3; D is undetermined. V was trimmed by 6 bases and J by 2 bases, leaving 15 bases between them. CDR3 length: 15 residues. The germline CDR1 and CDR2 sequences are KGHSH and LQKENI. CDR3 loop: CASSPTVSYTDTQYF. CDR3 coding DNA: TGTGCCAGCTCCCCGACGGTATCATACACAGATACGCAGTATTTT. The entire variable domain, with the rest obtained from reference TRBV18 and TRBJ2-3, is as follows: NAGVMQNPRHLVRRRGQEARLRCSPMKGHSHVYWYRQLPEEGLKFMVYLQKENIIDESGMPKERFSAEFPKEGPSILRIQQVVRGDSAAYFCASSPTVSYTDTQYFGPGTRLTVL.

Comment on this clonotype: Possible read error: a much larger clone is one base away. The J gene is TRBJ2-6, the V gene TRBV7-8; possible D gene TRBD1, 5 bases. CDR3 length: 18 amino acids. Germline values: CDR1 SGHVS, CDR2 FQNEAQ. In DNA form, the CDR3 reads TGTGCCAGCAGCTTAATAGGTCTGGATTTCTCTGGGGCCAACGTCCCGACTTTC. This encodes CASSLIGLDFSGANVPTF.

Many counts were recorded for this clonotype. This chain connects TRBV7-2 to TRBJ1-2; possibly TRBD1 for D (6 bases). The V and J ends lost 4 bases and 12 bases respectively, with 18 bases between them. Germline CDR1 SGHTA, CDR2 FQGNSA. This CDR3 is 13 amino acids long. In DNA form, the CDR3 reads TGTGCCAGCAGCTCGAACGGACGGGGGGGCAACACCTTC. Encoded protein: CASSSNGRGGNTF.